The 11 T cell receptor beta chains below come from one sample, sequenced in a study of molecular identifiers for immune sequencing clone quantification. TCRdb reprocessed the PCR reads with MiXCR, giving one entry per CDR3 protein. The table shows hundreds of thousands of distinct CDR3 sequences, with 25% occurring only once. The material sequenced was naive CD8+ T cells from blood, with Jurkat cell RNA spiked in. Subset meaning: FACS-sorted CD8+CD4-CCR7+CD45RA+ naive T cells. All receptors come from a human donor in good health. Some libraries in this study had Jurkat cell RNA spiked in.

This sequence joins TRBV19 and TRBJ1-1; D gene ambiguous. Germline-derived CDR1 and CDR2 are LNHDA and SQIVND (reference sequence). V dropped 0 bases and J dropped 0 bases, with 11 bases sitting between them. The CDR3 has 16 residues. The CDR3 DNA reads TGTGCCAGTAGTATAGATCCTTCGGGCATGAACACTGAAGCTTTCTTT. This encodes CASSIDPSGMNTEAFF.

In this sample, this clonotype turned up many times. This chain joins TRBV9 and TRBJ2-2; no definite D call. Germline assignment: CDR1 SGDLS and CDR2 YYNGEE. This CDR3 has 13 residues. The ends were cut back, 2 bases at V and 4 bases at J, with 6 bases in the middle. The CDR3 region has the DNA TGTGCCAGCAGCGTTTGGGGCACCGGGGAGCTGTTTTTT. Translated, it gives CASSVWGTGELFF.

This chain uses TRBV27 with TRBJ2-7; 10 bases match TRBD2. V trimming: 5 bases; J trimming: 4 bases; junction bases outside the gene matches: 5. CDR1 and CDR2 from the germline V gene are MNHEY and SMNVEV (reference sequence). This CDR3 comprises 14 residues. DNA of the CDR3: TGTGCCAGCAGTCCGACTAGCGGGTTTTACGAGCAGTACTTC. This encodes CASSPTSGFYEQYF.

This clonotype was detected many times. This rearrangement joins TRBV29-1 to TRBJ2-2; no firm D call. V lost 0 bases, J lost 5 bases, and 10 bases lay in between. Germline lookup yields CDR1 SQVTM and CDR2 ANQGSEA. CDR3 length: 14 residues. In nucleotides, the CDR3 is TGCAGCGTTGAAGATCTTTTGGGGACCGGGGAGCTGTTTTTT. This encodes CSVEDLLGTGELFF.

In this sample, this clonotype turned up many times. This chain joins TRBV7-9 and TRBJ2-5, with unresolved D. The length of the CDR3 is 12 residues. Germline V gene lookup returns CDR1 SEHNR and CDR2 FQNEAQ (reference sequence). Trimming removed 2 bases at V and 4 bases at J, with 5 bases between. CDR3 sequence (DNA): TGTGCCAGCAGCTTACTCCTAGAGACCCAGTACTTC. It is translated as CASSLLLETQYF.

CDR3 nucleotide sequence: TGTGCCAGCAGCGTAGCGGACGCCTACGAGCAGTACTTC. Residues: CASSVADAYEQYF. The genes are TRBV9 and TRBJ2-7; unclear D gene. The CDR3 length is 13 residues. Trimming shortened V by 0 bases and J by 2 bases, and 6 bases separated the two germline ends. Per germline, CDR1 SGDLS and CDR2 YYNGEE.

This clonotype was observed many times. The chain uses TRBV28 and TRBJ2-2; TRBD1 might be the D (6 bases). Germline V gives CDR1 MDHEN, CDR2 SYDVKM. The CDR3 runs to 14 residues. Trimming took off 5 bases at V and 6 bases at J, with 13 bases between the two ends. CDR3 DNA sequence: TGTGCCAGCAGTAATACAGGGAATTCCGGGGAGCTGTTTTTT. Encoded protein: CASSNTGNSGELFF.

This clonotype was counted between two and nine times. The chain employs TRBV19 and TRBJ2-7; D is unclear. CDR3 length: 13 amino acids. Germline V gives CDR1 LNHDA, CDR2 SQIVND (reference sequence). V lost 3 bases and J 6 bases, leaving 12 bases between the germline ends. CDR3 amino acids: CASSIIGGAEQYF. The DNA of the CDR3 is TGTGCCAGTAGTATCATTGGCGGAGCCGAGCAGTACTTC.

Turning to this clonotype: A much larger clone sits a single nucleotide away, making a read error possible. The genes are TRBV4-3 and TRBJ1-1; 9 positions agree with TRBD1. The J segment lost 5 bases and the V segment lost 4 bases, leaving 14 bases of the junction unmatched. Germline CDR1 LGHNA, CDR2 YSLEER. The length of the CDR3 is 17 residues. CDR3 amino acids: CASSRHRDRDFRTEAFF. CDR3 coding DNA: TGCGCCAGCAGCCGTCACCGGGACAGGGATTTCCGGACTGAAGCTTTCTTT.

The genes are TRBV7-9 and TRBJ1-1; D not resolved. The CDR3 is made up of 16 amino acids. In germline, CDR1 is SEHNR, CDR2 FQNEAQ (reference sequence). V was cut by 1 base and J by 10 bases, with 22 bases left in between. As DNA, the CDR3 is TGTGCCAGCAGCTTAGAGTCTACAAGCGTAAAAGACCTAGCTTTCTTT. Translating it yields CASSLESTSVKDLAFF.

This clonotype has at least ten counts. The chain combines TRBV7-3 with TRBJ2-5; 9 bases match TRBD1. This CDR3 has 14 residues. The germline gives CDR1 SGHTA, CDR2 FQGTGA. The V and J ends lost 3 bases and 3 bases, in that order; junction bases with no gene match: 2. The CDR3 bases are TGTGCCAGCAGCTTGGGGACAGGGAAAGAGACCCAGTACTTC. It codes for CASSLGTGKETQYF.